These T cell receptor beta chains were read from a single sample in a study of cytomegalovirus exposure and HLA in healthy donors. This table comes from immunoSEQ multiplex PCR, and its TCRdb copy is limited to in-frame clones, with some not included. The sample includes roughly 250,000 clones, 84% of them seen just once. The material sequenced was PBMCs. The source is a middle-aged woman in good health and CMV-seropositive. Both conserved end residues are part of each CDR3. The order of the fields is J gene, D gene, V gene, clone size, CDR3 protein, CDR3 DNA. A D gene is named only where the DNA matches it firmly. A row's size may be missing; if present it is once, few, many or a size class.

>TRBJ2-1|TRBD2|TRBV18|NA
CASSPAGTTQNEQFF
TGTGCCAGCTCGCCCGCCGGGACTACCCAAAATGAGCAGTTCTTC
>TRBJ2-3|NA|TRBV27|NA
CASSFVPRPTDTQYF
TGTGCCAGCAGTTTCGTCCCGAGGCCTACAGATACGCAGTATTTT
>TRBJ2-1|NA|TRBV2|NA
CASRGATSSYNEQFF
TGTGCCAGCAGGGGAGCCACCAGCTCCTACAATGAGCAGTTCTTC
>TRBJ2-5|TRBD2|TRBV5-5|NA
CASSSGRTSGTQYQETQYF
TGTGCCAGCAGCTCGGGAAGGACTAGCGGGACTCAATACCAAGAGACCCAGTACTTC
>TRBJ1-2|TRBD1|TRBV18|NA
CASSQGQGGYGYTF
TGTGCCAGCTCACAGGGACAGGGTGGATATGGCTACACCTTC
>TRBJ2-7|NA|TRBV30|NA
CAWSGLYEQYF
TGTGCCTGGAGTGGACTATACGAGCAGTACTTC
>TRBJ2-1|NA|TRBV7-3|NA
CASSAKAGDNEQFF
TGTGCCAGCAGCGCAAAGGCAGGGGACAATGAGCAGTTCTTC
>TRBJ2-3|NA|TRBV7-2|NA
CASSPSPQDTQYF
TGTGCCAGCAGCCCCTCCCCCCAGGATACGCAGTATTTT
>TRBJ2-5|NA|TRBV5-6|NA
CASSLQQETQYF
TGTGCCAGCAGCTTACAGCAAGAGACCCAGTACTTC
>TRBJ2-2|TRBD1|TRBV27|NA
CASSLNRGQSTGELFF
TGTGCCAGCAGTTTAAACAGGGGGCAAAGCACCGGGGAGCTGTTTTTT
>TRBJ2-3|NA|TRBV9|few
CASSVDSTSTDTQYF
TGTGCCAGCAGCGTAGACTCTACTAGCACAGATACGCAGTATTTT
>TRBJ1-1|NA|TRBV6-5|NA
CASSYDLAGGTEAFF
TGTGCCAGCAGTTACGACTTGGCGGGGGGCACTGAAGCTTTCTTT
>TRBJ1-1|NA|TRBV2|NA
CASIYSFTNTEAFF
TGTGCCAGCATCTATAGCTTCACGAACACTGAAGCTTTCTTT
>TRBJ2-3|TRBD1|TRBV15|NA
CATSRSDSGGAIDTQYF
TGTGCCACCAGCAGATCAGATTCAGGGGGCGCAATAGATACGCAGTATTTT
>TRBJ1-1|NA|TRBV21-1|NA
CASRLQALFEAFF
TGTGCCAGCAGGCTACAGGCCCTCTTTGAAGCTTTCTTT
>TRBJ1-1|TRBD1|TRBV5-1|NA
CASSPGTGFEAFF
TGCGCCAGCAGCCCCGGGACAGGGTTTGAAGCTTTCTTT
>TRBJ2-7|NA|TRBV30|NA
CASTGVSYEQYF
TGTGCATCTACAGGAGTCTCCTACGAGCAGTACTTC
>TRBJ2-1|TRBD1|TRBV28|NA
CASSSGTGSYNEQFF
TGTGCCAGCAGTTCAGGGACAGGCTCCTACAATGAGCAGTTCTTC